This TCR beta chain was observed in a study of human T cells and chemical hapten exposure. Study conclusions and caveats: With alopecia, donors may have immune responses unlike healthy people's. TCRs at a frequency above 1 in 1000 stayed unchanged with DPC sensitization.

CDR3 size: 13 residues. The J segment lost 9 bases and the V segment lost 5 bases, leaving 6 bases of the junction unmatched. The germline V gene encodes CDR1 SGHTA and CDR2 FQGNSA. Unique molecular identifiers were attached to individual cDNA molecules within the library. MiXCR, applied by TCRdb to the RACE reads, yields one record per CDR3 protein. The data hold fewer than 40,000 distinct CDR3 sequences, with roughly 13% observed a single time. Time point noted: patch test 3, about 24 weeks after DPC sensitization. The treatment: therapeutic diphenylcyclopropenone sensitization with weekly scalp DPC. The study extracted total RNA from unfractionated whole blood. This clonotype was picked up a small number of times. What it binds is unknown.

This sample comprised whole blood, obtained in connection with sensitization to the hapten diphenylcyclopropenone (DPC). This chain joins TRBV7-2 and TRBJ2-1, with 8 bases that match TRBD1. This receptor was identified in a woman aged 40 to 55 with alopecia areata. Some clones in this sample may be carry-over from other donors' samples. CDR3 region: CASSRQGMAEQFF. CDR3 nucleotides: TGTGCCAGCAGCCGACAGGGGATGGCTGAGCAGTTCTTC.